This note documents a single T cell receptor beta chain sequence. The antigen remains undetermined. The sample belongs to a study of response to subunit inactivated influenza vaccine. This CDR3 is built from 14 residues. Trimming pared 5 bases from V and 1 base from J, leaving 11 bases between. Per germline, CDR1 MDHEN and CDR2 SYDVKM. Using its own MiXCR run on the RT-PCR reads, TCRdb lists one record per CDR3 protein. Here the sample spans more than 450,000 distinct CDR3 sequences, 7.6% being singletons. Regarding the study as a whole: A suggestion made by the authors is that each seasonal influenza vaccination recruits few new T cells.

This chain links TRBV28 with TRBJ1-1; D ambiguous. This receptor was obtained from a man between 50 and 70 years old who received an inactivated influenza vaccine. This specimen consisted of PBMCs from blood, obtained less than 30 months after vaccination. The CDR3 loop is CASSEVFENTEAFF. The CDR3 coding sequence is TGTGCCAGCAGTGAGGTTTTTGAGAACACTGAAGCTTTCTTT.